This T cell receptor (beta chain) was identified in a study of shared clonotypes between healthy human individuals. Study in general: Each donor's CD4 naive and CD4 memory cells filled three plates apiece, CD8 naive two, and CD8 memory one. Regarding the study as a whole: Relative to their counterparts shared across all four donors, non-shared clonotypes exhibited diminished generation probabilities. It was observed that 5% to 6% of naive CD4 clonotypes were shared across a handful of donors.

Assay: immunoSEQ multiplex PCR; the TCRdb copy retains only in-frame clones and omits some. Among roughly 2.6 million clones listed, about 92% were seen once. From CD4+ cells came CD45RA+ naive and CD45RA-negative memory subsets. As concerns this clone: What it binds is unknown.

The sequence was collected from a man aged 18 to 35 in good health. Sequenced material: naive CD4+ T cells sorted from blood. The subset: CD45RA+ positively selected.

The CDR3 DNA reads as TGTGCCAGCAGCTTAACGCCAACCTGGGACCACGAGCAGTACTTC. Encoded protein: CASSLTPTWDHEQYF. The chain recombines TRBV7-9 with TRBJ2-7; D might be TRBD1 or TRBD2, each matching 5 bases. Germline-derived CDR1 and CDR2 are SEHNR and FQNEAQ (reference sequence). V lost 2 bases and J 5 bases, leaving 16 bases between the germline ends. The CDR3 has 15 amino acids.